The clone carrying this T cell receptor (beta chain) appeared once. Libraries were prepared by immunoSEQ multiplex PCR; TCRdb keeps only in-frame clonotypes and omits some of them. The data hold some 480,000 clones, with around nine tenths observed a single time. This entry belongs to a study of Ad26.COV2.S vaccination and SARS-CoV-2 variants. Per germline, CDR1 MGHRA and CDR2 YSYEKL. Trimming pared 0 bases from V and 10 bases from J, leaving 10 bases between. This CDR3 contains 13 residues. Treatment here: about 20 received Ad26.COV2.S at low or high dose, single or two shots; about 5 received placebo; per-sample allocation not given. The investigators took samples on day 63 after the first vaccine or placebo injection.

V gene TRBV4-1 combines with J gene TRBJ2-1, with D possibly TRBD2 on 6 matching bases. The specimen was peripheral blood, collected in a trial of Ad26.COV2.S vaccine versus placebo. The sequence derives from a person between 18 and 65 years old who received the Ad26.COV2.S COVID-19 vaccine or a placebo. CDR3 bases: TGCGCCAGCAGCCAAGAGGAGGGGCGGGAGCAGTTCTTC. Translated, it gives CASSQEEGREQFF.